This T cell receptor beta chain was recorded in a study of T cells in Graves' hyperthyroidism and ophthalmopathy. Study-level findings and limits: Blood also contained most expanded thyroid clonotypes above 0.001.

This clonotype appeared many times. Its antigen is unknown. This CDR3 region has 13 residues. Germline loops: CDR1 DFQATT, CDR2 SNEGSKA (reference sequence). With V trimmed by 6 bases and J by 5 bases, 8 bases remained unmatched. Clinical Activity Scores of at least 3, NOSPECS grades of at least 4 and durations under 3 months characterized ophthalmopathy patients. Diagnoses used clinical symptoms, serum thyroxine and TRAb, thyroid ultrasound and orbital computed tomography. TCR beta CDR3 regions were amplified from RNA transcripts. TCR CDR3 regions were first amplified by RT-PCR with HTBI primers. TCRdb re-called the multiplex PCR reads through MiXCR, storing one row per CDR3 protein. The sample includes hundreds of thousands of distinct CDR3 sequences, around 24% of them seen just once.

The chain joins TRBV20-1 to TRBJ2-5; the match to TRBD1 covers 8 bases. The material sequenced was blood. The receptor was derived from a woman aged 25 to 39 with Graves' ophthalmopathy. The CDR3 spells CSAQTGAGETQYF. The CDR3 region has the DNA TGCAGTGCCCAGACAGGGGCGGGGGAGACCCAGTACTTC.